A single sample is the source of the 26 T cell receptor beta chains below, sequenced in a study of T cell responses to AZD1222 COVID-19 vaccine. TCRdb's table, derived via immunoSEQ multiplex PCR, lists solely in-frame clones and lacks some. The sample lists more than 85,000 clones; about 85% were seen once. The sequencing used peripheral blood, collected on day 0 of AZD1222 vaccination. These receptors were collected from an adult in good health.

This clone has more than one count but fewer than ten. CDR3 sequence (DNA): TGTGCCAGCAGTTTAGGTGGATACGAGCAGTACTTC. It specifies CASSLGGYEQYF. The V and J genes are TRBV28 and TRBJ2-7; D is unresolved. From germline, CDR1 is MDHEN and CDR2 SYDVKM. The CDR3 length is 12 residues. V lost 2 bases and J lost 4, with 6 bases in between.

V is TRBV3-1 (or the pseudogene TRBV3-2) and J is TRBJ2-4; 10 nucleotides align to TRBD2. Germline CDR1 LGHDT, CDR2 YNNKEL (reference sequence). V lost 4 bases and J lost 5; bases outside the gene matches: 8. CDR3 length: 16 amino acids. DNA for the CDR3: TGTGCCAGCAGCCCTTACGAAGCGGGGGGGCAAAACATTCAGTACTTC. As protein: CASSPYEAGGQNIQYF.

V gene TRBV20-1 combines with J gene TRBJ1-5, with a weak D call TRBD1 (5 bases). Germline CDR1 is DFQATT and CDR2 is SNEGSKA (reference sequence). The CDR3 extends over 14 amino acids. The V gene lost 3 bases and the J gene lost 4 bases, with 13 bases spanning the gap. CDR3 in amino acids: CSASRNRRNQPQHF. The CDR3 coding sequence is TGCAGTGCTAGTAGGAACAGGAGGAATCAGCCCCAGCATTTT.

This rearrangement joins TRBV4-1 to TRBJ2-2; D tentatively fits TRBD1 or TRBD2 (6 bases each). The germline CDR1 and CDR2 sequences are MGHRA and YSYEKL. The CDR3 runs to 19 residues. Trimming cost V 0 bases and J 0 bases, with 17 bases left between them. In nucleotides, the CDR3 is TGCGCCAGCAGCCAAGAAATTGGGCTAAGGGGGGCGAACACCGGGGAGCTGTTTTTT. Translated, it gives CASSQEIGLRGANTGELFF.

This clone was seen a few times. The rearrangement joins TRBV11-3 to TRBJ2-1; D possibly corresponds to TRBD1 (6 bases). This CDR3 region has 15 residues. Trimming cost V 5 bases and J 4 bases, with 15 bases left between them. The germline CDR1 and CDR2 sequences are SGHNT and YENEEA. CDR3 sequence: CASSVSGQSYNEQFF. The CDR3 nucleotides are TGTGCCAGCAGCGTTTCGGGACAAAGTTACAATGAGCAGTTCTTC. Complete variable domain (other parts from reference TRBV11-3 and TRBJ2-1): EAGVVQSPRYKIIEKKQPVAFWCNPISGHNTLYWYLQNLGQGPELLIRYENEEAVDDSQLPKDRFSAERLKGVDSTLKIQPAELGDSAVYLCASSVSGQSYNEQFFGPGTRLTVL.

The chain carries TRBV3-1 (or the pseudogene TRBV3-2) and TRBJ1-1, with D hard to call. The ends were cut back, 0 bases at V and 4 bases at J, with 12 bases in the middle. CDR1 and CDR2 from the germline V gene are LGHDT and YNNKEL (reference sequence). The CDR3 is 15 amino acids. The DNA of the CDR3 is TGTGCCAGCAGCCAAGATTTCATGGCGACCACTGAAGCTTTCTTT. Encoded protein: CASSQDFMATTEAFF.

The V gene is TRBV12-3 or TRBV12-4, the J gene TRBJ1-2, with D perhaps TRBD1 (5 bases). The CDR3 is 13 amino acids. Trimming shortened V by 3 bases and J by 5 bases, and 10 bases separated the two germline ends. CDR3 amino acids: CASSLGESYGYTF. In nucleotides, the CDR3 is TGTGCCAGCAGTTTGGGGGAGTCTTATGGCTACACCTTC.

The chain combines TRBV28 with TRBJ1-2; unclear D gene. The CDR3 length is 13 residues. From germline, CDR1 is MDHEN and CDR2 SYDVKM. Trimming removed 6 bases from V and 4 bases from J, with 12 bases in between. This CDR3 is CASRMGGRYGYTF. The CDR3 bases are TGTGCCAGCAGGATGGGAGGGCGCTATGGCTACACCTTC.

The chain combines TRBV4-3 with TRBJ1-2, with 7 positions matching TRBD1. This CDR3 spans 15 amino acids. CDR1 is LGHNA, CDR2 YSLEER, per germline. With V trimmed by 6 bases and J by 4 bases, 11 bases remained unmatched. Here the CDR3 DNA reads TGCGCCAGCAGGGGGGACAGTTTTGGAGGCTATGGCTACACCTTC. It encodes CASRGDSFGGYGYTF.

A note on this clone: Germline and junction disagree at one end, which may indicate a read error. In DNA form, the CDR3 reads TGTGCTAGCAGCCTGGAGAGGGGGGATACGCAGTATTTT. Translated: CASSLERGDTQYF. V gene TRBV7-7 combines with J gene TRBJ2-3; possible D gene TRBD1, 6 bases. Germline assignment: CDR1 SSHAT and CDR2 FNYEAQ (reference sequence). The CDR3 runs 13 residues.

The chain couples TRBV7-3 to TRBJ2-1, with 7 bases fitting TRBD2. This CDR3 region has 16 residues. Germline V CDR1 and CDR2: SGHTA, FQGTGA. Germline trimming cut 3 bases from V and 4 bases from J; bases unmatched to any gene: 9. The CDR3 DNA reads TGTGCCAGCAGCTTCTCTAGCGGCCCCCTTTACAATGAGCAGTTCTTC. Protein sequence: CASSFSSGPLYNEQFF. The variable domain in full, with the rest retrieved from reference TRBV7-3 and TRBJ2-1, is GAGVSQTPSNKVTEKGKYVELRCDPISGHTALYWYRQSLGQGPEFLIYFQGTGAADDSGLPNDRFFAVRPEGSVSTLKIQRTERGDSAVYLCASSFSSGPLYNEQFFGPGTRLTVL.

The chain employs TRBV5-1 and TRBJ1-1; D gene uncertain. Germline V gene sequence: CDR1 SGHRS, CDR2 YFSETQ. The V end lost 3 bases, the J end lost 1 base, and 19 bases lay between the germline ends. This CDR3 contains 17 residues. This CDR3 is CASSSPYPPPPNTEAFF. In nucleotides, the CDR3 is TGCGCCAGCAGCTCCCCCTACCCCCCTCCACCGAACACTGAAGCTTTCTTT.

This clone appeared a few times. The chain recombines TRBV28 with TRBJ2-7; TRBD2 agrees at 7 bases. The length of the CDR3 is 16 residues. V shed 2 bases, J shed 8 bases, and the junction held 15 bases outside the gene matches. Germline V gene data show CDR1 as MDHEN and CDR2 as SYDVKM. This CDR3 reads CASSLSPAAGALQQYF. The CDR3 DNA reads TGTGCCAGCAGTTTAAGTCCGGCCGCGGGAGCCCTCCAGCAGTACTTC. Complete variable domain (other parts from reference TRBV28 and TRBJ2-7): DVKVTQSSRYLVKRTGEKVFLECVQDMDHENMFWYRQDPGLGLRLIYFSYDVKMKEKGDIPEGYSVSREKKERFSLILESASTNQTSMYLCASSLSPAAGALQQYFGPGTRLTVT.

CDR3 sequence reads: CASSVGGGTNYGYTF. CDR3 DNA sequence: TGTGCCAGCAGCGTAGGTGGAGGGACCAACTATGGCTACACCTTC. The chain couples TRBV9 to TRBJ1-2; D is possibly TRBD1 (5 bases). The CDR3 consists of 15 residues. Trimming took 0 bases from V and 2 from J, leaving 11 bases between them. Germline V CDR1 and CDR2: SGDLS, YYNGEE.

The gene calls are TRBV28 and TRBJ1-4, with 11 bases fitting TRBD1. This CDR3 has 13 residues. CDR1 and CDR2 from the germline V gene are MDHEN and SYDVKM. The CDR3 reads CAYRDRGNEKLFF. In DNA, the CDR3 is TGTGCTTACCGGGACAGGGGGAATGAAAAACTGTTTTTT.

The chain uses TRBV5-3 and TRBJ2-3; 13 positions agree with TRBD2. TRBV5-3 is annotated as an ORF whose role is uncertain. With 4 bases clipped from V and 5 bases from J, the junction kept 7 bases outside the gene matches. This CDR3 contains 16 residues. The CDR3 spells CARSQLAGGPGDTQYF. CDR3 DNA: TGTGCCAGAAGCCAACTAGCGGGAGGGCCGGGAGATACGCAGTATTTT.

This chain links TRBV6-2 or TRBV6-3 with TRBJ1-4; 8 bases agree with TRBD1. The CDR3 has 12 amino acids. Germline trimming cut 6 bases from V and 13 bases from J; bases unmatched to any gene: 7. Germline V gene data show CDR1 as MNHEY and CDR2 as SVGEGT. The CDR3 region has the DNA TGTGCCAGCAGCCCCGGACAGGGACGACTGTTTTTT. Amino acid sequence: CASSPGQGRLFF.

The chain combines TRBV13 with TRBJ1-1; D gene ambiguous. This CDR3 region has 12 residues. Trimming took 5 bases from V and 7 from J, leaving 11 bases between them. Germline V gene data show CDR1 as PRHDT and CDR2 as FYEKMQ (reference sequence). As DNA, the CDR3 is TGTGCCAGCAGCGTGGGTTCATATGAAGCTTTCTTT. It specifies CASSVGSYEAFF.

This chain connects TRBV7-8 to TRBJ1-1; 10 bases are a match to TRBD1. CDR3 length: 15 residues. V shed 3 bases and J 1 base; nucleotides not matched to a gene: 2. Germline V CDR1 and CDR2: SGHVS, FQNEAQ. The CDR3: CASSLTGGRNTEAFF. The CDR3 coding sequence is TGTGCCAGCAGCTTGACAGGGGGCAGGAACACTGAAGCTTTCTTT.

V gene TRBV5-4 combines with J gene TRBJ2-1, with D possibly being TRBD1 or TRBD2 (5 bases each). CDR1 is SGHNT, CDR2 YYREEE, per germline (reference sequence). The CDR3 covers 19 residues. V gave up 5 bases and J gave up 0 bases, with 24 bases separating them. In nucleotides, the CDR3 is TGTGCCAGCAGACAGAGTACGGGACGAGGGCCCGTCTCCTACAATGAGCAGTTCTTC. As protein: CASRQSTGRGPVSYNEQFF.

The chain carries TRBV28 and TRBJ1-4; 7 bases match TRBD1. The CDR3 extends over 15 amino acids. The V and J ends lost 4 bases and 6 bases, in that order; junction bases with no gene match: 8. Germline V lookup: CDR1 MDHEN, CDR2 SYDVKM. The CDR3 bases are TGTGCCAGCAGTTCCGCAGGGGGGTTTTATGAAAAACTGTTTTTT. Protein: CASSSAGGFYEKLFF.

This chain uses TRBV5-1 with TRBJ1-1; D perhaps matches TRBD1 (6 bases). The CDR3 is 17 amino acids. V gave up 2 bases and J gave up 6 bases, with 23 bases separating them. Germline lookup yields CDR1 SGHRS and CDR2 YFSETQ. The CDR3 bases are TGCGCCAGCAGCTTCCACGAATCATCTCAGGGGCGGTCTGAAGCTTTCTTT. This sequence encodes CASSFHESSQGRSEAFF. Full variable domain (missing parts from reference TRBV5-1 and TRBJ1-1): KAGVTQTPRYLIKTRGQQVTLSCSPISGHRSVSWYQQTPGQGLQFLFEYFSETQRNKGNFPGRFSGRQFSNSRSEMNVSTLELGDSALYLCASSFHESSQGRSEAFFGQGTRLTVV.

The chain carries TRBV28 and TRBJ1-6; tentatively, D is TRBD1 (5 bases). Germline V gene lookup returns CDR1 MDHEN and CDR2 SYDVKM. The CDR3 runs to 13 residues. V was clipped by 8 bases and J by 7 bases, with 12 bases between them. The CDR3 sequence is CASGATENSPLHF. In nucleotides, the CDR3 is TGTGCCAGCGGGGCCACGGAGAATTCACCCCTCCACTTT.

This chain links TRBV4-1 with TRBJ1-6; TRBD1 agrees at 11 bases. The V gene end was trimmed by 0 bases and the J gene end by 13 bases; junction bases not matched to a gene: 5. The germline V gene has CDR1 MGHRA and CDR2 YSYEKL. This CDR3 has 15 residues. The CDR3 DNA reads TGCGCCAGCAGCCAAGAAGGGACAGGGGGTGATCCCCTCCACTTT. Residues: CASSQEGTGGDPLHF.

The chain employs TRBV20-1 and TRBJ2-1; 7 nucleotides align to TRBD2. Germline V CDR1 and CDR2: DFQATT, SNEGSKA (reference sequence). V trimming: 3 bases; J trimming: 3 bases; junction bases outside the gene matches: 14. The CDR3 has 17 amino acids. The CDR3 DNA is TGCAGTGCTAGTAAAGCGGGGCCCCCTCGGGGCTACAATGAGCAGTTCTTC. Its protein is CSASKAGPPRGYNEQFF.

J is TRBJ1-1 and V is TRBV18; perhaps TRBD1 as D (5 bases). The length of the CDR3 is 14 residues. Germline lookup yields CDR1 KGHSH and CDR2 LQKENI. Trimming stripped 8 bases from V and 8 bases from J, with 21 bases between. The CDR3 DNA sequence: TGTGCCAGCACCTCCGGGACCTCCGGGATGGAAGCTTTCTTT. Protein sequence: CASTSGTSGMEAFF. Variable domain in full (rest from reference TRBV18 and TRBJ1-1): NAGVMQNPRHLVRRRGQEARLRCSPMKGHSHVYWYRQLPEEGLKFMVYLQKENIIDESGMPKERFSAEFPKEGPSILRIQQVVRGDSAAYFCASTSGTSGMEAFFGQGTRLTVV.